This T cell receptor (beta chain) derives from a study of blood T cell repertoires in COVID-19. This clone was observed once. Assay used: immunoSEQ multiplex PCR; TCRdb lists only in-frame clones, some missing. The data hold under 300,000 clones, with 89% observed a single time. The J segment lost 4 bases and the V segment lost 7 bases, leaving 14 bases of the junction unmatched. CDR1 SNHLY and CDR2 FYNNEI come from the germline V gene. The CDR3 length is 18 residues. The chain is built from TRBV2 and TRBJ1-6, with 9 nucleotides matching TRBD1. This receptor was taken from a middle-aged woman who had recovered from COVID-19. Sequencing was performed on PBMCs or T cells enriched from blood (not recorded which). CDR3 in DNA: TGTGCCAGCAACAGGGCCCCCGGACAGGGGCCTTATAATTCACCCCTCCACTTT. Protein: CASNRAPGQGPYNSPLHF. Based on the CDR3 plus reference TRBV2 and TRBJ1-6, the full variable domain is EPEVTQTPSHQVTQMGQEVILRCVPISNHLYFYWYRQILGQKVEFLVSFYNNEISEKSEIFDDQFSVERPDGSNFTLKIRSTKLEDSAMYFCASNRAPGQGPYNSPLHFGNGTRLTVT.